This T cell receptor beta chain was obtained from a study of siplizumab effects on memory and regulatory T cells. The CDR3 runs 17 residues. For every sample, about 10^5 TCR templates were assayed. Assay used: immunoSEQ multiplex PCR; TCRdb lists only in-frame clones, some missing. The repertoire has tens of thousands of clones, around 96% of them found once; the top ten carry about 0.1%. Sequences were obtained from naive CD8+ T cells sorted from blood. V gene TRBV21-1 combines with J gene TRBJ1-1. TRBV21-1 is classified as a pseudogene. The source of this sequence is a human donor in good health. CDR3 protein: CASSPDPAFGQATEAFF. CDR3 DNA: TGTGCCAGCAGCCCCGACCCCGCCTTCGGGCAGGCGACTGAAGCTTTCTTT.